Below, 17 T cell receptor beta chains from the same sample are listed, as sequenced in a study of blood T cell repertoires in COVID-19. Using immunoSEQ multiplex PCR, the repertoire was profiled, and TCRdb retains in-frame clones only, with some absent. Altogether under 250,000 clones are present, around 88% being singletons, with the ten largest covering roughly 8.7%. The sequencing input was peripheral blood. Source of these receptors: a middle-aged man with active or convalescent COVID-19.

The V call is TRBV29-1, the J call TRBJ1-5, with TRBD1 matching 7 bases. Germline loops: CDR1 SQVTM, CDR2 ANQGSEA. The CDR3 extends over 15 amino acids. V lost 6 bases to trimming and J lost 0 bases; unmatched junction nucleotides: 8. CDR3 DNA sequence: TGCAGCGTGAGACAGGGTAGCGGTAGCAATCAGCCCCAGCATTTT. The encoded protein is CSVRQGSGSNQPQHF. Full variable domain (missing parts from reference TRBV29-1 and TRBJ1-5): SAVISQKPSRDICQRGTSLTIQCQVDSQVTMMFWYRQQPGQSLTLIATANQGSEATYESGFVIDKFPISRPNLTFSTLTVSNMSPEDSSIYLCSVRQGSGSNQPQHFGDGTRLSIL.

The rearrangement links TRBV27 to TRBJ1-1; possible D gene TRBD1, 6 bases. Germline values: CDR1 MNHEY, CDR2 SMNVEV (reference sequence). V lost 3 bases and J 10 bases, leaving 24 bases between the germline ends. The CDR3 spans 16 residues. The CDR3 sequence: CASSLNQGLFFRGAFF. The CDR3 DNA reads as TGTGCCAGCAGTTTGAATCAGGGGCTATTTTTTCGCGGAGCTTTCTTT.

Concerning this clone: This same CDR3 is encoded by further DNA sequences in the sample. CDR3 sequence (DNA): TGTGCCAGCAGCTTGGCTAGCGGGGGATACAATGAGCAGTTCTTC. Translation: CASSLASGGYNEQFF. The genes are TRBV7-2 and TRBJ2-1, with 10 nucleotides matching TRBD2. The CDR3 consists of 15 residues. J lost 4 bases, V lost 3 bases, and 3 bases had no gene match. Per germline, CDR1 SGHTA and CDR2 FQGNSA.

J is TRBJ1-1 and V is TRBV10-3; weak D call: TRBD1 (6 bases). The CDR3 covers 13 residues. From germline, CDR1 is ENHRY and CDR2 SYGVKD. Trimming pared 5 bases from V and 4 bases from J, leaving 11 bases between. In DNA form, the CDR3 reads TGTGCCATCAGTAACAGGGATGGCACTGAAGCTTTCTTT. Its protein product is CAISNRDGTEAFF.

This clone turned up a few times. The V gene is TRBV18, the J gene TRBJ1-1; TRBD1 is a possible D gene (6 bases). Trimming removed 7 bases from V and 11 bases from J, with 20 bases in between. This CDR3 contains 13 residues. The germline gives CDR1 KGHSH, CDR2 LQKENI. CDR3 in amino acids: CASFPGHTNRAFF. The CDR3 coding sequence is TGTGCCAGCTTTCCGGGACACACAAATAGGGCTTTCTTT.

The chain recombines TRBV18 with TRBJ2-7; 12 bases are a match to TRBD1. Germline V CDR1 and CDR2: KGHSH, LQKENI. Trimming cost V 3 bases and J 7 bases; bases outside gene matches: 7. This CDR3 has 15 amino acids. The DNA for the CDR3 is TGTGCCAGCTCACCTGGGACAGGGGGCGTCGGGGAGCAGTACTTC. It specifies CASSPGTGGVGEQYF.

V usage is TRBV12-3 or TRBV12-4 and J usage is TRBJ1-2; D gene ambiguous. V lost 5 bases and J lost 6, with 10 bases in between. The CDR3 covers 12 residues. CDR3 amino acids: CASSPNIHGYTF. The CDR3 bases are TGTGCCAGCAGTCCAAACATCCATGGCTACACCTTC.

The chain couples TRBV2 to TRBJ1-5, with 9 bases fitting TRBD1. The CDR3 covers 15 residues. Losses at the gene ends were 2 bases for V and 6 bases for J; bases not matched to a gene: 5. CDR1 is SNHLY and CDR2 is FYNNEI in the germline V gene. The CDR3 is CASSERGQGFQPQHF. The CDR3 nucleotides are TGTGCCAGCAGTGAACGAGGACAGGGGTTTCAGCCCCAGCATTTT.

This clone was observed a handful of times. A junction boundary mismatches the germline segment, possibly from a read error. This chain links TRBV30 with TRBJ1-1; 7 nucleotides align to TRBD1. Germline CDR1 is GTSNPN and CDR2 is SVGIG (reference sequence). The CDR3 length is 14 residues. As DNA, the CDR3 is TGTGCCTGGAAGTTGGAGGGACAGCCTTCCGAGCGGTTTTTT. As protein: CAWKLEGQPSERFF. Filled out from reference TRBV30 and TRBJ1-1, the complete variable domain reads SQTIHQWPATLVQPVGSPLSLECTVEGTSNPNLYWYRQAAGRGLQLLFYSVGIGQISSEVPQNLSASRPQDRQFILSSKKLLLSDSGFYLCAWKLEGQPSERFFGQGTRLTVV.

The chain links TRBV7-2 to TRBJ2-2, with D possibly TRBD2 on 6 matching bases. Trimming cost V 1 base and J 6 bases, with 15 bases left between them. The CDR3 has 16 residues. CDR1 and CDR2 from the germline V gene are SGHTA and FQGNSA. The CDR3, as DNA: TGTGCCAGCAGCTTAGGGCGGGGCTTATGGTCCGGGGAGCTGTTTTTT. This codes for CASSLGRGLWSGELFF.

This rearrangement joins TRBV11-3 to TRBJ2-1, with a weak D call TRBD2 (5 bases). V lost 2 bases, J lost 5 bases, and 13 bases lay in between. Germline CDR1 and CDR2: SGHNT and YENEEA. The CDR3 is 15 amino acids. The CDR3 DNA is TGTGCCAGCAGCTTATTGCGGGCGGTCAACAATGAGCAGTTCTTC. It is translated as CASSLLRAVNNEQFF.

This clone was detected a few times. The sample holds other DNA sequences that translate to the same CDR3. The chain couples TRBV6-1 to TRBJ1-2; D not resolved. Trimming removed 1 base from V and 4 bases from J, with 10 bases in between. Germline V lookup: CDR1 MNHNS, CDR2 SASEGT. The CDR3 sequence is 14 residues long. The CDR3 coding sequence is TGTGCCAGCAGTGAAGGCGGCAGATCCTATGGCTACACCTTC. Protein product: CASSEGGRSYGYTF.

The genes are TRBV10-3 and TRBJ2-1; 8 bases agree with TRBD2. V was clipped by 4 bases and J by 4 bases; unmatched bases: 6. Germline-derived CDR1 and CDR2 are ENHRY and SYGVKD. The CDR3 runs to 15 residues. The CDR3 DNA sequence: TGTGCCATCAGTGGGGGTAGCGGGGCATACAATGAGCAGTTCTTC. This translates into CAISGGSGAYNEQFF.

The chain employs TRBV5-5 and TRBJ1-1; TRBD1 matches 10 bases. J gave up 1 base and V 3 bases, and 3 bases lay outside the gene matches. Per the germline V gene, CDR1 is SGHKS and CDR2 is YYEKEE (reference sequence). This CDR3 is built from 15 residues. The CDR3 loop reads CASSWGQGQNTEAFF. DNA for the CDR3: TGTGCCAGCAGCTGGGGACAGGGGCAGAACACTGAAGCTTTCTTT.

The rearrangement joins TRBV24-1 to TRBJ1-2; 7 bases map to TRBD1. The germline V gene encodes CDR1 KGHDR and CDR2 SFDVKD. V trimming: 10 bases; J trimming: 2 bases; junction bases outside the gene matches: 6. This CDR3 contains 13 residues. CDR3 DNA sequence: TGTGCCACTCAACAGGGGTCGAACTATGGCTACACCTTC. This encodes CATQQGSNYGYTF.

The chain has TRBV7-6 and TRBJ2-1; 7 bases fit TRBD2. Germline values: CDR1 SGHVS, CDR2 FNYEAQ. CDR3 length: 15 amino acids. V lost 1 base and J lost 7; bases outside the gene matches: 7. This CDR3 reads CASSLGPLAANEQFF. In DNA form, the CDR3 reads TGTGCCAGCAGCTTAGGTCCCCTAGCGGCGAATGAGCAGTTCTTC.

The rearrangement uses TRBV30 and TRBJ1-2; no clear D. This CDR3 has 14 amino acids. V dropped 0 bases and J dropped 7 bases, with 15 bases sitting between them. CDR1 is GTSNPN, CDR2 SVGIG, per germline (reference sequence). The chain's CDR3 is CAWSVLVRNGGYTF. The CDR3 DNA sequence: TGTGCCTGGAGTGTACTAGTGAGAAATGGTGGCTACACCTTC.